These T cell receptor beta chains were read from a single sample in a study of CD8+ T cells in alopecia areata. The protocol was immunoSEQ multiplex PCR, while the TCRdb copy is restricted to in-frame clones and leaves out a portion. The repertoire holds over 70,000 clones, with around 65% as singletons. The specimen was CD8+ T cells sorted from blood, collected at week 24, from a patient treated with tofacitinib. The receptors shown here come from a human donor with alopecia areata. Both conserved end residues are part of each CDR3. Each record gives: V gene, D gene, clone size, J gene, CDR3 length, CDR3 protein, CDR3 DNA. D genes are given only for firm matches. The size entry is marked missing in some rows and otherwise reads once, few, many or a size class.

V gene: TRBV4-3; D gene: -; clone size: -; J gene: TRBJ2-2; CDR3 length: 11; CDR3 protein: CASSATGELFF; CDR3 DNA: TGCGCCAGCAGCGCCACCGGGGAGCTGTTTTTT
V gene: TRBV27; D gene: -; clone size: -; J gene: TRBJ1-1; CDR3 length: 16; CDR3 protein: CASSLFGGLLDTEAFF; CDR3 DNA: TGTGCCAGCAGTTTATTTGGGGGACTTTTGGACACTGAAGCTTTCTTT
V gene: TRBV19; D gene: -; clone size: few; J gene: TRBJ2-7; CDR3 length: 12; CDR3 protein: CASMAATYEQYF; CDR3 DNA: TGTGCCAGTATGGCGGCCACCTACGAGCAGTACTTC
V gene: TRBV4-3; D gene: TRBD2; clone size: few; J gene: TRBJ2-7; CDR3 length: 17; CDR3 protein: CASSQDLKLALTYEQYF; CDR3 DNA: TGCGCCAGCAGCCAAGATCTCAAACTAGCGCTTACCTACGAGCAGTACTTC
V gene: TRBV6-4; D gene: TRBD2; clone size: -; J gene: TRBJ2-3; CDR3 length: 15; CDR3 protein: CASRPGTSDTDTQYF; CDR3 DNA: TGTGCCAGCAGGCCCGGGACTAGCGACACAGATACGCAGTATTTT
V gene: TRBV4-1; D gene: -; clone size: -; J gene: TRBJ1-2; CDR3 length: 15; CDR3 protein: CASSQGAEINYGYTF; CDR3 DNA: TGCGCCAGCAGCCAAGGGGCAGAAATTAACTATGGCTACACCTTC
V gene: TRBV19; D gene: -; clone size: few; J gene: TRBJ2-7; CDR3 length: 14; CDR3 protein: CASRRQAETYEQYF; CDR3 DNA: TGTGCCAGTAGAAGACAGGCCGAGACCTACGAGCAGTACTTC
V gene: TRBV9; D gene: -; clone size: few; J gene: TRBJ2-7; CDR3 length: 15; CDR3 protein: CASSRNGADYDEQYF; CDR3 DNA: TGTGCCAGCAGCAGGAACGGGGCGGACTACGATGAGCAGTACTTC
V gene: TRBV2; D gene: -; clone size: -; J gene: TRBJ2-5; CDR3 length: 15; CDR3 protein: CASSEARSGQETQYF; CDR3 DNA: TGTGCCAGCAGTGAAGCGCGGTCAGGGCAAGAGACCCAGTACTTC
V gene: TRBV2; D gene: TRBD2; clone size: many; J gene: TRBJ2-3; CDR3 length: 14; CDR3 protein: CASGVGTNTDTQYF; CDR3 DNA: TGTGCCAGCGGGGTCGGGACTAACACAGATACGCAGTATTTT
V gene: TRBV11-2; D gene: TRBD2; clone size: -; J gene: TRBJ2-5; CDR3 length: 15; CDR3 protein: CASRGASGIQETQYF; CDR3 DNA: TGTGCCAGCAGAGGAGCTAGCGGTATCCAAGAGACCCAGTACTTC
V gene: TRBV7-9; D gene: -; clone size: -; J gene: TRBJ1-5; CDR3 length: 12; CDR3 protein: CASSLARQPQHF; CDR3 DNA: TGTGCCAGCAGCTTAGCCCGTCAGCCCCAGCATTTT
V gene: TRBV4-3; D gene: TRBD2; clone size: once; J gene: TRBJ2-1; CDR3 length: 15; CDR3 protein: CASSQEREPYNEQFF; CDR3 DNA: TGCGCCAGCAGCCAAGAGCGGGAGCCCTACAATGAGCAGTTCTTC
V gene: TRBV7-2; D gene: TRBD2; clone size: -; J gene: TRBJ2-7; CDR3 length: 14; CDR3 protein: CASSPLGLAGEQYF; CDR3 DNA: TGTGCCAGCAGCCCCCTGGGCCTAGCGGGCGAGCAGTACTTC
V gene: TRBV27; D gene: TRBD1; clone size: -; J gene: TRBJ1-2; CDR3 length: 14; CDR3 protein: CASSMTGKGYGYTF; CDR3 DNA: TGTGCCAGCAGTATGACAGGGAAAGGCTATGGCTACACCTTC
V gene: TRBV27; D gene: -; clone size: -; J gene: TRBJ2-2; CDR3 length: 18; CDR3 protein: CASSYYPFGTLHPGELFF; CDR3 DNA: TGTGCCAGCAGTTACTACCCCTTCGGGACACTCCACCCCGGGGAGCTGTTTTTT
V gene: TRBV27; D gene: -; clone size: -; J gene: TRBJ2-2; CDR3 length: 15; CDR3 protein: CASSITLSNTGELFF; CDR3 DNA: TGTGCCAGCAGTATAACACTATCGAACACCGGGGAGCTGTTTTTT
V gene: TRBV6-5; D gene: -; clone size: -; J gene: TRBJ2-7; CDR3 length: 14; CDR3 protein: CASRLTPQAYEQYF; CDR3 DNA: TGTGCCAGCAGATTGACCCCACAGGCCTACGAGCAGTACTTC
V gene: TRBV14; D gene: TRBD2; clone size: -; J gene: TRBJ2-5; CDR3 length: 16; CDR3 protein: CASSPDTSGYQETQYF; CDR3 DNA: TGTGCCAGCAGCCCAGACACTAGCGGGTACCAAGAGACCCAGTACTTC
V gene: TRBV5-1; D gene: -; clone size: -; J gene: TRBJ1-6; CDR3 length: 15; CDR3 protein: CASSLRGSDNSPLHF; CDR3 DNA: TGCGCCAGCAGCCTCAGGGGATCTGATAATTCACCCCTCCACTTT
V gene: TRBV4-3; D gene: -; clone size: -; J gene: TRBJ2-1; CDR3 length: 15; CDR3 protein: CASSQESVNYNEQFF; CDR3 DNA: TGCGCCAGCAGCCAAGAATCCGTAAACTACAATGAGCAGTTCTTC
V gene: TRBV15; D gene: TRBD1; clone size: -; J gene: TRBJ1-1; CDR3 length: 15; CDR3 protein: CATSDGTGVENEAFF; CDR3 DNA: TGTGCCACCAGCGACGGGACAGGGGTGGAAAATGAAGCTTTCTTT